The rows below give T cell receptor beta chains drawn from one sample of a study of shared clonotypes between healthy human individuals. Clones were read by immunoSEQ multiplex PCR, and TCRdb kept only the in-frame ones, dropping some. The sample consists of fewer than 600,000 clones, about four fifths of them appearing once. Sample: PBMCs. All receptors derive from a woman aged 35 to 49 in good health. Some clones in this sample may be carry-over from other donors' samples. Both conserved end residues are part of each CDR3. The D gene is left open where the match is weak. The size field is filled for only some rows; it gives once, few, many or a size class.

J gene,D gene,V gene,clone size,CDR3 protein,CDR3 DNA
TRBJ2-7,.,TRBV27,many,CASSPGSTYEQYF,TGTGCCAGCAGCCCGGGCTCCACCTACGAGCAGTACTTC
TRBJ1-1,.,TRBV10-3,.,CAIKRGTDMNTEAFF,TGTGCCATCAAGCGCGGGACGGATATGAACACTGAAGCTTTCTTT
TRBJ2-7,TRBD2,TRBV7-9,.,CASSPGGRIYEQYF,TGTGCCAGCAGTCCCGGCGGGAGGATCTACGAGCAGTACTTC
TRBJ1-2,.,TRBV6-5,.,CASRLPGSYGYTF,TGTGCCAGCAGACTCCCCGGGAGCTATGGCTACACCTTC
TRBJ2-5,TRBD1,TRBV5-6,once,CASSEGAYLLETQYF,TGTGCCAGCAGCGAGGGGGCCTACCTCTTGGAGACCCAGTACTTC
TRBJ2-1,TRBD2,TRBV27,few,CASSPLAGEGYNEQFF,TGTGCCAGCAGTCCCCTAGCGGGGGAGGGCTACAATGAGCAGTTCTTC
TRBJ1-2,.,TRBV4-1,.,CASSLLDGRSNYGYTF,TGCGCCAGCAGCCTACTGGACGGCCGATCTAACTATGGCTACACCTTC
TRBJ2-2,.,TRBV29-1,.,CSVLSENTGELFF,TGCAGCGTTCTGTCTGAGAACACCGGGGAGCTGTTTTTT
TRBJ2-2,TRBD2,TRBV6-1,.,CATAGAAGELFF,TGTGCCACAGCGGGGGCGGCCGGGGAGCTGTTTTTT
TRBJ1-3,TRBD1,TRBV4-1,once,CASSHANRGTGGFYTIYF,TGCGCCAGCAGCCACGCTAATCGGGGGACAGGGGGCTTTTACACCATATATTTT
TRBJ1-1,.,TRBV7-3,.,CASSSLGRMNTEAFF,TGTGCCAGCAGCTCCTTGGGGCGAATGAACACTGAAGCTTTCTTT
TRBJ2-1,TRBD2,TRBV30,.,CAWSVGLDPNEQFF,TGTGCCTGGAGTGTGGGACTAGATCCCAATGAGCAGTTCTTC
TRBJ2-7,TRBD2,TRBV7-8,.,CASSLQAGVDVEQYF,TGTGCCAGCAGCTTACAGGCGGGAGTAGATGTCGAGCAGTACTTC
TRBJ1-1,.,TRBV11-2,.,CASSTTMATEAFF,TGTGCCAGCAGCACCACCATGGCCACTGAAGCTTTCTTT
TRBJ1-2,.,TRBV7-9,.,CASSLDAGEGGYTF,TGTGCCAGCAGCTTAGATGCAGGGGAGGGTGGCTACACCTTC
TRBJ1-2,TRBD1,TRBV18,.,CASSPYGTGAGYTF,TGTGCCAGCTCACCTTACGGGACAGGGGCTGGCTACACCTTC
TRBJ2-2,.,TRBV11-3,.,CASSPGHANTGELFF,TGTGCCAGCAGCCCGGGACACGCGAACACCGGGGAGCTGTTTTTT
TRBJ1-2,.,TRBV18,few,CASSMDNYGYTF,TGTGCCAGCTCAATGGATAACTATGGCTACACCTTC
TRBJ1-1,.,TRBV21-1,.,CASSIPTGRTEAFF,TGTGCCAGCAGCATCCCGACAGGCAGAACTGAAGCTTTCTTT
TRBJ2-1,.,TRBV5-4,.,CANSSNHNRVGEQFF,TGTGCCAACAGCTCGAATCATAACAGGGTTGGTGAGCAGTTCTTC
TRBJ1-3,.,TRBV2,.,CAINIRDKGNTIYF,TGTGCCATTAACATCCGGGACAAAGGAAACACCATATATTTT
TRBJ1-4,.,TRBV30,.,CAWSVMPEKLFF,TGTGCCTGGAGTGTAATGCCAGAAAAACTGTTTTTT
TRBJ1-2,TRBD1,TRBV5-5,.,CASSLWTGGAYGYTF,TGTGCCAGCAGCCTTTGGACAGGAGGAGCCTATGGCTACACCTTC
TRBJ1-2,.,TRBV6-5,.,CASTGSGGYTF,TGTGCCAGCACAGGAAGCGGAGGCTACACCTTC
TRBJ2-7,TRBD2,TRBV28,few,CASSGLAGGRYEQYF,TGTGCCAGCAGTGGACTAGCGGGAGGGCGCTACGAGCAGTACTTC
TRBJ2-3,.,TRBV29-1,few,CSVQAAGDTQYF,TGCAGCGTACAGGCGGCGGGGGATACGCAGTATTTT
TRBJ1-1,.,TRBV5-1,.,CASSLTGTHTEAFF,TGCGCCAGCAGCTTGACAGGGACGCACACTGAAGCTTTCTTT
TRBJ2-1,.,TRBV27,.,CASRRYEDEQFF,TGTGCCAGCAGAAGGTACGAGGATGAGCAGTTCTTC
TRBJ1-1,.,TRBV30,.,CAWSVGLGRTEAFF,TGTGCCTGGAGTGTAGGGTTGGGGAGGACTGAAGCTTTCTTT
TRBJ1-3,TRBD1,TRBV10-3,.,CAITRTGETIYF,TGTGCCATCACTCGGACAGGGGAAACCATATATTTT
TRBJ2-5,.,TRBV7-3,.,CASSLSWAETQYF,TGTGCCAGCAGCTTAAGTTGGGCAGAGACCCAGTACTTC
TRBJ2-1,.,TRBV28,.,CASSFNGAGTNEQFF,TGTGCCAGCAGTTTTAATGGGGCTGGTACGAATGAGCAGTTCTTC
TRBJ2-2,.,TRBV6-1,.,CASSEAPQGPNTGELFF,TGTGCCAGCAGTGAAGCCCCGCAGGGTCCGAACACCGGGGAGCTGTTTTTT
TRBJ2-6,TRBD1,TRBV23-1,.,CASSQITGGIGANVLTF,TGCGCCAGCAGTCAAATCACAGGGGGCATTGGGGCCAACGTCCTGACTTTC
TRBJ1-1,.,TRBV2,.,CASRQLSAGTEAFF,TGTGCCAGCAGACAACTATCGGCGGGGACTGAAGCTTTCTTT
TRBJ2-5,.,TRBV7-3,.,CASSLMVQGKLETQYF,TGTGCCAGCAGCTTAATGGTTCAGGGGAAGTTGGAGACCCAGTACTTC
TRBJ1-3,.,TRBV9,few,CASSPPTGDWSAGNTIYF,TGTGCCAGCAGCCCCCCGACGGGGGATTGGTCAGCGGGAAACACCATATATTTT
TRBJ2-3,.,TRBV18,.,CASSPSPSTDTQYF,TGTGCCAGCTCACCGAGTCCGAGCACAGATACGCAGTATTTT
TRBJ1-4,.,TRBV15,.,CATSRDWGFGANEKLFF,TGTGCCACCAGCAGAGACTGGGGGTTCGGGGCTAATGAAAAACTGTTTTTT
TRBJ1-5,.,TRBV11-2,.,CASTLAADQPQHF,TGTGCCAGCACCCTGGCGGCCGATCAGCCCCAGCATTTT
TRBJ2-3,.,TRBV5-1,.,CASSLAETVLGPDTQYF,TGCGCCAGCAGCTTGGCCGAAACCGTCCTGGGGCCAGATACGCAGTATTTT
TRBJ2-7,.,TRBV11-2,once,CASSLAHPSMGGRQYF,TGTGCCAGCAGCTTAGCTCACCCCTCGATGGGGGGCAGGCAGTACTTC
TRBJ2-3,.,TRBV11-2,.,CASSSQLDTDTQYF,TGTGCCAGCAGCTCTCAGCTGGACACAGATACGCAGTATTTT
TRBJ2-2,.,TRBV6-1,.,CASSEGTAVQGELFF,TGTGCCAGCAGTGAAGGGACAGCCGTGCAAGGGGAGCTGTTTTTT
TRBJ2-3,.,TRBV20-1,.,CSARVLYTQYF,TGCAGTGCTAGGGTACTTTATACGCAGTATTTT
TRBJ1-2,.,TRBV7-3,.,CARLEAFPLYGYTF,TGTGCCAGATTGGAGGCCTTTCCCCTCTATGGCTACACCTTC
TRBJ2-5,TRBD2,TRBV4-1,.,CASSQASGSREAETQYF,TGCGCCAGCAGCCAAGCGAGCGGCTCCCGGGAGGCGGAGACCCAGTACTTC
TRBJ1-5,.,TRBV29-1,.,CSAPYCQQPQHF,TGCAGCGCCCCATACTGTCAGCAGCCCCAGCATTTT
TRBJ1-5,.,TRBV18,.,CASSPTRNQPQHF,TGTGCCAGCTCCCCAACGCGCAATCAGCCCCAGCATTTT
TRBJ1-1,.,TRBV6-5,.,CASRVRGMNTEAFF,TGTGCCAGCCGCGTCCGAGGCATGAACACTGAAGCTTTCTTT
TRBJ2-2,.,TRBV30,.,CAWREGGTGELFF,TGTGCCTGGAGGGAGGGGGGAACCGGGGAGCTGTTTTTT
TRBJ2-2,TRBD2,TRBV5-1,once,CASSLGLAGGELFF,TGCGCCAGCAGCTTGGGACTAGCAGGCGGGGAGCTGTTTTTT
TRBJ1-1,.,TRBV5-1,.,CASSLRRASAEAFF,TGCGCCAGCAGCCTCAGGAGGGCGTCGGCTGAAGCTTTCTTT
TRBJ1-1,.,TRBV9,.,CASSSRLDRQNTEAFF,TGTGCCAGCAGCTCCCGATTAGACAGGCAGAACACTGAAGCTTTCTTT
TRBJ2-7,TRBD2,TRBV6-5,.,CASSSTGGSYEQYF,TGTGCCAGCAGTTCAACGGGAGGTTCCTACGAGCAGTACTTC
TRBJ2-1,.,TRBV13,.,CASSLGRGEQFF,TGTGCCAGCAGCTTAGGCCGGGGTGAGCAGTTCTTC
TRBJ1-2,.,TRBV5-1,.,CASSLEDGYTF,TGCGCCAGCAGCTTGGAGGACGGCTACACCTTC
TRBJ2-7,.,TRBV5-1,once,CASRWTQRSYEQYF,TGCGCCAGCAGATGGACACAACGATCCTACGAGCAGTACTTC
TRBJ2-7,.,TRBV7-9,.,CASSLGPHEQYF,TGTGCCAGCAGCTTAGGGCCTCACGAGCAGTACTTC
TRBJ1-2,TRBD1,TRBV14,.,CASSQGQGAYGYTF,TGTGCCAGCAGCCAAGGACAGGGGGCCTATGGCTACACCTTC